The rows below give T cell receptor beta chains drawn from one sample of a study of CD8+ T cells in alopecia areata. Assay used: immunoSEQ multiplex PCR; TCRdb lists only in-frame clones, some missing. In the table there are 180,000 or so clones, 63% of which are singletons. Here the sequenced sample was CD4+ T cells sorted from blood, taken at week 0. Receptors originate from a human donor with alopecia areata. Each CDR3 is given without its conserved first and last residue. Each record gives: clone size, D gene, V gene, J gene, CDR3 protein. The D gene is left open where the match is weak. A row's size may be missing; if present it is once, few, many or a size class.

.,.,TRBV18,TRBJ1-1,ASLDMGDTEAF
many,TRBD1,TRBV18,TRBJ1-6,ASSPPNRGDSPLH
.,.,TRBV4-3,TRBJ1-3,ASSQDQSSSGNTIY
once,.,TRBV7-3,TRBJ2-5,ASSLTGSETQY
.,TRBD1,TRBV29-1,TRBJ2-5,SVVTGPSVETQY
.,TRBD1,TRBV29-1,TRBJ1-2,SSLSLRRDRGIYGYT
.,.,TRBV18,TRBJ2-3,ASSPLGGSTDTQY
few,.,TRBV29-1,TRBJ2-3,SVWQALSTDTQY
once,.,TRBV5-4,TRBJ1-6,ASSMTDNSPLH
once,TRBD2,TRBV11-2,TRBJ2-1,ASSFDAGGPLEQF
.,.,TRBV5-5,TRBJ2-2,ASSFMDTDTGELF
.,.,TRBV4-3,TRBJ1-3,ASSQAPRPENTIY
.,TRBD2,TRBV7-2,TRBJ2-4,ASSPPLAESKNIQY
.,.,TRBV2,TRBJ1-2,ASSGILGYGYT
.,.,TRBV27,TRBJ2-1,ASSLAPPGSEQF
.,.,TRBV4-2,TRBJ1-6,ASSQEEEGAYNSPLH